Below, 18 T cell receptor beta chains from the same sample are listed, as sequenced in a study of OX40 agonist ivuxolimab in advanced cancers. Generated by immunoSEQ multiplex PCR, the TCRdb table keeps only in-frame clones and is missing some. The sample lists some 59,000 clones, approximately 79% occurring once. This sample comprised CD4+ or CD8+ T cells sorted from blood, obtained in a trial of the OX40 agonist ivuxolimab. These receptors came from an adult with an advanced solid tumor such as melanoma, head and neck, liver or kidney cancer.

The chain is built from TRBV2 and TRBJ1-4; no clear D. The length of the CDR3 is 14 residues. Germline V lookup: CDR1 SNHLY, CDR2 FYNNEI. The V end was cut by 4 bases, the J end by 8 bases, with 14 bases between. CDR3 DNA: TGTGCCAGCAGTGGGTGGTGGGGTAACGAAAAACTGTTTTTT. Protein: CASSGWWGNEKLFF.

In DNA, the CDR3 is TGTGCCACCAGCAGAGAACTAGCGGGAGGTCGGGAGACCCAGTACTTC. Its protein product is CATSRELAGGRETQYF. V is TRBV15 and J is TRBJ2-5, with TRBD2 matching 12 bases. The CDR3 totals 16 residues. Losses at the gene ends were 0 bases for V and 5 bases for J; bases not matched to a gene: 4. Germline CDR1 and CDR2: LNHNV and YYDKDF (reference sequence).

The chain is built from TRBV5-6 and TRBJ1-2; D is ambiguous. Per germline, CDR1 SGHDT and CDR2 YYEEEE. CDR3 length: 15 amino acids. Trimming stripped 0 bases from V and 2 bases from J, with 11 bases between. Here the CDR3 reads CASSLGRMWNYGYTF. DNA for the CDR3: TGTGCCAGCAGCTTGGGAAGGATGTGGAACTATGGCTACACCTTC. Full variable domain (remainder filled in from reference TRBV5-6 and TRBJ1-2): DAGVTQSPTHLIKTRGQQVTLRCSPKSGHDTVSWYQQALGQGPQFIFQYYEEEERQRGNFPDRFSGHQFPNYSSELNVNALLLGDSALYLCASSLGRMWNYGYTFGSGTRLTVV.

The rearrangement links TRBV6-5 to TRBJ2-1; D possibly corresponds to TRBD1 (5 bases). Trimming cost V 0 bases and J 7 bases, with 10 bases left between them. The germline V gene encodes CDR1 MNHEY and CDR2 SVGAGI. This CDR3 is 14 amino acids long. This CDR3 reads CASSYSGAGNEQFF. The CDR3 DNA is TGTGCCAGCAGTTACTCTGGGGCTGGGAATGAGCAGTTCTTC.

This rearrangement joins TRBV18 to TRBJ1-1; D not resolved. The CDR3 is 17 amino acids. V was clipped by 3 bases and J by 0 bases, with 17 bases between them. The germline V gene encodes CDR1 KGHSH and CDR2 LQKENI. CDR3 residues: CASSPSPPRALNTEAFF. CDR3 DNA: TGTGCCAGCTCACCGTCACCCCCCCGGGCCTTGAACACTGAAGCTTTCTTT.

V and J are TRBV6-6 and TRBJ2-6; possibly TRBD2 for D (6 bases). This CDR3 is 15 amino acids long. Germline-derived CDR1 and CDR2 are MNHNY and SVGAGI (reference sequence). Trimming stripped 2 bases from V and 1 base from J, with 6 bases between. The CDR3 loop is CASSYGGSGANVLTF. Here the CDR3 DNA reads TGTGCCAGCAGTTACGGAGGGTCTGGGGCCAACGTCCTGACTTTC.

In this sample, this clone turned up a few times. V and J are TRBV14 and TRBJ2-3; the match to TRBD2 covers 12 bases. CDR1 is SGHDN, CDR2 FVKESK, per germline. The V gene end was trimmed by 2 bases and the J gene end by 4 bases; junction bases not matched to a gene: 13. This CDR3 has 19 residues. In DNA form, the CDR3 reads TGTGCCAGCAGCCAAAACTGGGCTAGCGGGGGGGCCGAGGCAGATACGCAGTATTTT. Translated, it gives CASSQNWASGGAEADTQYF.

The chain is built from TRBV7-9 and TRBJ2-7; 9 nucleotides align to TRBD1. The V and J ends lost 1 base and 8 bases, in that order; junction bases with no gene match: 3. Germline-derived CDR1 and CDR2 are SEHNR and FQNEAQ (reference sequence). This CDR3 is built from 13 residues. The CDR3 nucleotides are TGTGCCAGCAGCTTAGTGGGACAGGGTAAGCAGTACTTC. As protein: CASSLVGQGKQYF.

The V and J genes are TRBV27 and TRBJ2-2, with TRBD1 identical over 8 bases. The ends lost 6 bases at V and 1 base at J; junction bases unmatched: 7. The length of the CDR3 is 16 residues. Germline V CDR1 and CDR2: MNHEY, SMNVEV (reference sequence). For the CDR3, the DNA is TGTGCCAGCAGGACTGCGGGACAGGTGAACACCGGGGAGCTGTTTTTT. This sequence encodes CASRTAGQVNTGELFF.

The V gene is TRBV6-6, the J gene TRBJ2-2; TRBD2 might be the D (5 bases). Germline V gene data show CDR1 as MNHNY and CDR2 as SVGAGI (reference sequence). The CDR3 has 15 amino acids. V lost 8 bases, J lost 2 bases, and 15 bases lay in between. CDR3 DNA: TGTGCCAGCTCGATAAGGGAGCCAAACACCGGGGAGCTGTTTTTT. Its translation is CASSIREPNTGELFF.

The rearrangement joins TRBV2 to TRBJ1-2, with D perhaps matching TRBD1 (6 bases). The CDR3 is made up of 14 amino acids. The V gene lost 3 bases and the J gene lost 4 bases, with 12 bases spanning the gap. Germline V gene data show CDR1 as SNHLY and CDR2 as FYNNEI. CDR3 amino acids: CASSDVGQFYGYTF. The CDR3 DNA follows: TGTGCCAGCAGTGATGTAGGACAGTTCTATGGCTACACCTTC.

The chain combines TRBV28 with TRBJ1-1; D is undetermined. The CDR3 loop spans 14 amino acids. The V gene lost 6 bases and the J gene lost 7 bases, with 18 bases spanning the gap. Germline V CDR1 and CDR2: MDHEN, SYDVKM. Here the CDR3 reads CASRPPGRGGEAFF. The DNA of the CDR3 is TGTGCCAGCAGACCCCCAGGAAGAGGAGGTGAAGCTTTCTTT.

The chain is built from TRBV7-2 and TRBJ2-1; 16 bases map to TRBD2. The germline V gene has CDR1 SGHTA and CDR2 FQGNSA. Germline trimming cut 5 bases from V and 9 bases from J; bases unmatched to any gene: 4. The CDR3 runs to 15 residues. CDR3 nucleotides: TGTGCCAGCAGCAAGGGACTAGCGGGGGGGACTGAGCAGTTCTTC. Translating gives CASSKGLAGGTEQFF.

The chain employs TRBV11-3 and TRBJ2-2, with 8 bases matching TRBD1. Germline V gene data show CDR1 as SGHNT and CDR2 as YENEEA. Trimming removed 0 bases from V and 5 bases from J; junction bases left unmatched: 8. The CDR3 length is 17 residues. CDR3 sequence: CASSLDRNRGETGELFF. The CDR3 coding sequence is TGTGCCAGCAGCTTAGATCGGAACAGGGGGGAAACCGGGGAGCTGTTTTTT.

This sequence joins TRBV25-1 and TRBJ1-1; possibly TRBD1 for D (5 bases). The germline CDR1 and CDR2 sequences are MGHDK and SYGVNS. Trimming stripped 7 bases from V and 1 base from J, with 10 bases between. This CDR3 has 13 residues. The CDR3 coding sequence is TGTGCCAGCATCGGGACGGCGAACACTGAAGCTTTCTTT. Encoded protein: CASIGTANTEAFF.

V and J are TRBV11-2 and TRBJ2-3; D is ambiguous. The length of the CDR3 is 13 residues. V was pared by 4 bases and J by 3 bases, with 8 bases between. Germline CDR1 reads SGHAT; CDR2 reads FQNNGV. The CDR3: CASSSRPTDTQYF. DNA of the CDR3: TGTGCCAGCAGCTCCAGGCCGACAGATACGCAGTATTTT.

V gene TRBV7-9 combines with J gene TRBJ2-3, with D perhaps TRBD1 or TRBD2 (5 bases each). The CDR3 sequence is 13 residues long. Germline-derived CDR1 and CDR2 are SEHNR and FQNEAQ (reference sequence). Trimming shortened V by 1 base and J by 8 bases, and 10 bases separated the two germline ends. This CDR3 reads CASSLGGPGTQYF. CDR3 coding DNA: TGTGCCAGCAGCTTAGGGGGACCAGGTACGCAGTATTTT. The variable domain in full, with the rest retrieved from reference TRBV7-9 and TRBJ2-3, is DTGVSQNPRHKITKRGQNVTFRCDPISEHNRLYWYRQTLGQGPEFLTYFQNEAQLEKSRLLSDRFSAERPKGSFSTLEIQRTEQGDSAMYLCASSLGGPGTQYFGPGTRLTVL.

The chain combines TRBV6-1 with TRBJ1-5; possibly TRBD1 for D (6 bases). The CDR3 totals 14 residues. Germline lookup yields CDR1 MNHNS and CDR2 SASEGT. Trimming stripped 7 bases from V and 1 base from J, with 11 bases between. The CDR3 loop reads CASTVGASNQPQHF. The CDR3 DNA reads as TGTGCCAGCACCGTGGGGGCCAGCAATCAGCCCCAGCATTTT.